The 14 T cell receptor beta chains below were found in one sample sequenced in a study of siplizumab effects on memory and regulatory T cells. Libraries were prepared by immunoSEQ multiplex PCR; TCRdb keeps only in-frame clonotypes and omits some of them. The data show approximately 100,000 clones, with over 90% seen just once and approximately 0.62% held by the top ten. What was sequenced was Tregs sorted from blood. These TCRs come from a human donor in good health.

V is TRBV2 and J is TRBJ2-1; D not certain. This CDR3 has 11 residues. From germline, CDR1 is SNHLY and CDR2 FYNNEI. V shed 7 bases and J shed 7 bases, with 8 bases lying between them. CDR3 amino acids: CASTMRNEQFF. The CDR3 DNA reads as TGTGCCAGCACCATGCGGAATGAGCAGTTCTTC.

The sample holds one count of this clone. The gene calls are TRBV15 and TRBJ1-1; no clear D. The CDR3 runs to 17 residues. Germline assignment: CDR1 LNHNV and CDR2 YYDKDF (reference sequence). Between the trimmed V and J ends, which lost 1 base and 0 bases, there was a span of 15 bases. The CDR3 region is CATSRASRFGMNTEAFF. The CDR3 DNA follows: TGTGCCACCAGCAGAGCATCTAGGTTTGGTATGAACACTGAAGCTTTCTTT.

In nucleotides, the CDR3 is TGTGCCAGCAGTCTGGGACTGGGGGGAGCTTTCTTT. Translating gives CASSLGLGGAFF. V usage is TRBV6-1 and J usage is TRBJ1-1; D is possibly TRBD1 (5 bases). CDR1 and CDR2 (germline): MNHNS, SASEGT. V was shortened by 5 bases and J by 10 bases, with 14 bases between the two germline ends. This CDR3 spans 12 amino acids.

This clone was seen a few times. This CDR3 is CASSQDPRQPYGYTF. Written as DNA, the CDR3 is TGCGCCAGCAGCCAAGATCCAAGGCAGCCCTATGGCTACACCTTC. The chain carries TRBV4-1 and TRBJ1-2; D gene ambiguous. The CDR3 totals 15 residues. The V end was cut by 0 bases, the J end by 4 bases, with 12 bases between. Looked up from germline, CDR1 is MGHRA and CDR2 is YSYEKL.

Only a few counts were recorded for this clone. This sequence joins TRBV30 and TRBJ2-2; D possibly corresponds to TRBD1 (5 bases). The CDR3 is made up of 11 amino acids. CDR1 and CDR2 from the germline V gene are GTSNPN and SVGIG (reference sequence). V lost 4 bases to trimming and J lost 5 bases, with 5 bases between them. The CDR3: CAWTGTGELFF. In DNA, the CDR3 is TGTGCCTGGACAGGGACCGGGGAGCTGTTTTTT.

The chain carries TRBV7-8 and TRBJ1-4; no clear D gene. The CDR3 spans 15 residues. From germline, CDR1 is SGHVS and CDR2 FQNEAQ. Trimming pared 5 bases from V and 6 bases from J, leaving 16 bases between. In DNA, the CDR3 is TGTGCCAGCAGCCTGTACACCCCTGGGGATGAAAAACTGTTTTTT. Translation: CASSLYTPGDEKLFF.

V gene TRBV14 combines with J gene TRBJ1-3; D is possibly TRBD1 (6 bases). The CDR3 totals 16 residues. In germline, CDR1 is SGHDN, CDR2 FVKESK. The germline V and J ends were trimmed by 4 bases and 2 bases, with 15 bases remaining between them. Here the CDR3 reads CASSPRGWWTGNTIYF. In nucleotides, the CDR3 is TGTGCCAGCAGCCCGAGGGGGTGGTGGACTGGAAACACCATATATTTT.

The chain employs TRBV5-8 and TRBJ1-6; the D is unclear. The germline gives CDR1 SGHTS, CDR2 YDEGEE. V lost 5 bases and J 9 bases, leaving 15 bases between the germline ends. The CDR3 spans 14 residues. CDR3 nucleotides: TGTGCCAGCAGTCCGGGTAGATTTAGTTCACCCCTCCACTTT. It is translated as CASSPGRFSSPLHF.

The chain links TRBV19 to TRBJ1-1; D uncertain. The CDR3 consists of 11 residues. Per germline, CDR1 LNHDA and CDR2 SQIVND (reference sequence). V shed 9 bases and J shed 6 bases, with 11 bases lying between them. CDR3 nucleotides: TGTGCCAGCACCGCCGAAGCTGAAGCTTTCTTT. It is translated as CASTAEAEAFF.

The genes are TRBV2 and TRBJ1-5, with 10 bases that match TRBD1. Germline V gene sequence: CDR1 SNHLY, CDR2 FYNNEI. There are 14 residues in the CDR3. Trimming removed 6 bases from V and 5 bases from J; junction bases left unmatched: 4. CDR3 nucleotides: TGTGCCAGCAGGGGACAGGGGCGAGATCAGCCCCAGCATTTT. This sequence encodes CASRGQGRDQPQHF.

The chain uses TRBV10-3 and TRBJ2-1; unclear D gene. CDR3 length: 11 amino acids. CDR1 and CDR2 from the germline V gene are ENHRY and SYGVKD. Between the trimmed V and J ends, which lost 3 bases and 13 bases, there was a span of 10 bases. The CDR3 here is CAISDKIRQFF. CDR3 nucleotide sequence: TGTGCCATCAGTGATAAGATTAGACAGTTCTTC.

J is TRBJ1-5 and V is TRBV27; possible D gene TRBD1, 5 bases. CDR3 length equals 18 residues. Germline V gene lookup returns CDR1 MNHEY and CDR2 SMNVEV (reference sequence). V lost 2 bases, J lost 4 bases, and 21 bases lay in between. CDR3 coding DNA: TGTGCCAGCAGTTTAAGAGTAGGGGCAGGGACCGCTAATCAGCCCCAGCATTTT. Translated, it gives CASSLRVGAGTANQPQHF.

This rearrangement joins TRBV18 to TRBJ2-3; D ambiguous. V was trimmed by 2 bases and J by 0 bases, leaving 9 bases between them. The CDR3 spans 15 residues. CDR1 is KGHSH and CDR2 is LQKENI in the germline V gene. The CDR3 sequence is CASSPVWASTDTQYF. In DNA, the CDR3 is TGTGCCAGCTCACCAGTCTGGGCTAGCACAGATACGCAGTATTTT.

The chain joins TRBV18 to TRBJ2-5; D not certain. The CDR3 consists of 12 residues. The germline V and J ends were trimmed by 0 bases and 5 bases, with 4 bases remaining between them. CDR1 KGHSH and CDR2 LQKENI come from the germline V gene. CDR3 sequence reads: CASSPPGETQYF. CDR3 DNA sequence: TGTGCCAGCTCACCACCGGGGGAGACCCAGTACTTC. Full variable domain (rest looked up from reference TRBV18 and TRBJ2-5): NAGVMQNPRHLVRRRGQEARLRCSPMKGHSHVYWYRQLPEEGLKFMVYLQKENIIDESGMPKERFSAEFPKEGPSILRIQQVVRGDSAAYFCASSPPGETQYFGPGTRLLVL.